Following are 2 T cell receptor beta chains from one sample sequenced in a study of cytomegalovirus exposure and HLA in healthy donors (dated by TCRdb to the late 2010s). The protocol used for the library was the immunoSEQ multiplex PCR assay. For the multiplex PCR, a mixture combining 60 forward primers for TCR Vbeta segments and 13 reverse primers for TCR Jbeta segments was used. TCRdb mirrors the immuneACCESS table, restricted to in-frame sequences. Some clones are absent from its copies; in checked studies, under half trace to an unresolved V gene, and the reason for the others is unknown. The sample table contains approximately 170,000 clones; only one count was recorded for 68% of them. Roughly 1.4% of the sample rests with the top ten. The material sequenced was PBMCs. The receptors were sampled from a man in his fifties in good health and CMV-seronegative.

The V gene is TRBV10-1, the J gene TRBJ1-2, with D unclear. Trimming removed 2 bases from V and 8 bases from J, with 12 bases in between. CDR1 and CDR2 (germline): WNHNN, SYGVQD (reference sequence). CDR3 size: 13 residues. CDR3 amino acids: CASSEVPSYGYTF. CDR3 DNA: TGCGCCAGCAGTGAGGTCCCAAGCTACGGCTACACCTTC.

This rearrangement joins TRBV6-5 to TRBJ1-5; D might be TRBD1 (6 bases). Germline loops: CDR1 MNHEY, CDR2 SVGAGI. V gave up 2 bases and J gave up 7 bases, with 15 bases separating them. This CDR3 has 15 residues. CDR3 DNA sequence: TGTGCCAGCAGTTACGGCAGGGGAAATCACCAGCCCCAGCATTTT. The encoded protein is CASSYGRGNHQPQHF.